This T cell receptor (beta chain) was sequenced for a study of shared clonotypes between healthy human individuals. Study-level information: Three CD4 naive, three CD4 memory, two CD8 naive and one CD8 memory plate were used per donor.

CDR1 is MNHNY and CDR2 is SVGAGI in the germline V gene (reference sequence). Trimming cost V 0 bases and J 4 bases, with 7 bases left between them. The CDR3 loop spans 13 amino acids. CD45RO-negative, CCR7-positively selected cells formed the naive CD8 fraction, excluding terminally differentiated effector memory CD45RA+ cells. Adult Caucasians living in Nashville, Tennessee made up all of the donors. This clone was found once. What it recognizes is unknown. Other DNA sequences in this sample translate to the same CDR3. Study-level results: Some clonotypes were shared by all four sorted-subset donors, while others were not shared. The non-shared ones had lower generation probabilities than the shared ones.

The table came from immunoSEQ multiplex PCR; TCRdb's copy has only in-frame clones and leaves some out. This table has around 600,000 clones, 85% to 95% appearing once. Sequenced sample: naive CD8+ T cells sorted from blood. The TCR sequence derives from a woman in her twenties or thirties in good health. The chain employs TRBV6-6 and TRBJ2-7, with no clear D. The CDR3 bases are TGTGCCAGCAGTTACTCGTCGGCTTACGAGCAGTACTTC. The encoded protein is CASSYSSAYEQYF.